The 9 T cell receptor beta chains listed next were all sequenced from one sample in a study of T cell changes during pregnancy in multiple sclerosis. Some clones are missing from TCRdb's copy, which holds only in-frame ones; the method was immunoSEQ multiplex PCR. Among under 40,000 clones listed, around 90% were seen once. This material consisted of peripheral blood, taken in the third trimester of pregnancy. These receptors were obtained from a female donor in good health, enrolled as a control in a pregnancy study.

CDR3 sequence: CAGRPRQGAEKLFF. The CDR3 DNA follows: TGTGCCGGCCGGCCGAGACAGGGTGCGGAAAAACTGTTTTTT. This chain uses TRBV2 with TRBJ1-4, with TRBD1 matching 7 bases. J gave up 8 bases and V 11 bases, and 14 bases lay outside the gene matches. Germline CDR1 reads SNHLY; CDR2 reads FYNNEI. The CDR3 spans 14 residues. Together with reference TRBV2 and TRBJ1-4, the CDR3 gives the full variable domain: EPEVTQTPSHQVTQMGQEVILRCVPISNHLYFYWYRQILGQKVEFLVSFYNNEISEKSEIFDDQFSVERPDGSNFTLKIRSTKLEDSAMYFCAGRPRQGAEKLFFGSGTQLSVL.

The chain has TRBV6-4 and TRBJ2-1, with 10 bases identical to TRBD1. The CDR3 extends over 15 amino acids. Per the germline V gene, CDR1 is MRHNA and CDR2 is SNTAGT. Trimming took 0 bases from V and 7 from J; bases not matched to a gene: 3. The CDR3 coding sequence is TGTGCCAGCAGTGACTCCGGACAGGGGGGGAATGAGCAGTTCTTC. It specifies CASSDSGQGGNEQFF.

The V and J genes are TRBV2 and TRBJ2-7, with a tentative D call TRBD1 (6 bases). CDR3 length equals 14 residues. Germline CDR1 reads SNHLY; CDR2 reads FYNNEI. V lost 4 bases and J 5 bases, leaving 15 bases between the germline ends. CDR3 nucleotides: TGTGCCAGCAGTGGGACTCAGGGGCCCAACGAGCAGTACTTC. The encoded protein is CASSGTQGPNEQYF.

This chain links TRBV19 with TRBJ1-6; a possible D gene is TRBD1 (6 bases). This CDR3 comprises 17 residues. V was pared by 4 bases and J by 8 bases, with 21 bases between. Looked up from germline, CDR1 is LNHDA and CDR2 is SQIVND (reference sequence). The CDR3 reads CASSTVPQGTSDSPLHF. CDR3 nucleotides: TGTGCCAGTAGTACGGTTCCGCAGGGGACCTCGGATTCACCCCTCCACTTT. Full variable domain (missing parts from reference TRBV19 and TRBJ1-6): DGGITQSPKYLFRKEGQNVTLSCEQNLNHDAMYWYRQDPGQGLRLIYYSQIVNDFQKGDIAEGYSVSREKKESFPLTVTSAQKNPTAFYLCASSTVPQGTSDSPLHFGNGTRLTVT.

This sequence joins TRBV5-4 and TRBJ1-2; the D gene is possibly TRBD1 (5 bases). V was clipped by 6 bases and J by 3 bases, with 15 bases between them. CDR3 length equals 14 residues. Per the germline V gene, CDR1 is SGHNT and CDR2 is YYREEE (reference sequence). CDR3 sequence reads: CASTLEGGDYGYTF. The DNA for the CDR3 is TGTGCCAGCACCCTAGAGGGAGGGGACTATGGCTACACCTTC.

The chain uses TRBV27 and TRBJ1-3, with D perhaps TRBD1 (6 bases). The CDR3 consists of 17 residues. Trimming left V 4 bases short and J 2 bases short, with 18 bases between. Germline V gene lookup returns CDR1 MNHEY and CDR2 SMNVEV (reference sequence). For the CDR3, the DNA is TGTGCCAGCAGTTCTTTGGTAGGACAGCGAGCTGGAAACACCATATATTTT. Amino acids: CASSSLVGQRAGNTIYF.

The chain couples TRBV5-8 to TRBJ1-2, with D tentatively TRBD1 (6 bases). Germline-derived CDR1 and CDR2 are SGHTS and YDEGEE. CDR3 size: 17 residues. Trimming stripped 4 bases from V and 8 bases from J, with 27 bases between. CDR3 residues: CASSLILRDTSSGGYTF. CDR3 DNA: TGTGCCAGCAGCCTCATCCTCCGGGACACGTCTTCAGGCGGCTACACCTTC.

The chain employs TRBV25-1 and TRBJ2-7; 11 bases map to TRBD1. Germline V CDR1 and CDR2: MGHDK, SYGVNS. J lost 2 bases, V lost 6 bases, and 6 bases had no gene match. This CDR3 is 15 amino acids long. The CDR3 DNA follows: TGTGCCAGCAGACCGCGGGGACAGGGGGCCTACGAGCAGTACTTC. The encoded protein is CASRPRGQGAYEQYF.

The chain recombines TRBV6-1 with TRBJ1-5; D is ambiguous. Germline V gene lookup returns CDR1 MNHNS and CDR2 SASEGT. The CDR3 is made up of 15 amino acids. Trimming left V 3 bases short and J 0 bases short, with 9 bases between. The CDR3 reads CASSDRHNSNQPQHF. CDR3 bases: TGTGCCAGCAGTGACCGACACAATAGCAATCAGCCCCAGCATTTT.